The 22 T cell receptor beta chains reported below all come from one sample, sequenced in a study of T-cell memory formation after mild COVID-19. From the 5' RACE reads, TCRdb called clonotypes with MiXCR, one entry per CDR3 protein. The sample contains 40,000 to 55,000 distinct CDR3 sequences, around 12% of which appear only once. The sequenced material came from PBMCs or a T cell subset sorted from them (not recorded which). All receptors derive from a man in his late teens or twenties who had mild COVID-19 (a few samples of this study predate the infection). Cell type and time point are not known.

This clonotype has only a few counts. This sequence joins TRBV11-2 and TRBJ1-2, with TRBD1 as a possible D gene (6 bases). The CDR3 consists of 14 residues. The germline gives CDR1 SGHAT, CDR2 FQNNGV. Trimming stripped 0 bases from V and 4 bases from J, with 9 bases between. The CDR3 coding sequence is TGTGCCAGCAGCTTAGATCAGGGGAGCTATGGCTACACCTTC. It translates to CASSLDQGSYGYTF.

V is TRBV5-1 and J is TRBJ1-2, with TRBD1 matching over 7 bases. The CDR3 sequence is 14 residues long. CDR1 and CDR2 (germline): SGHRS, YFSETQ. V shed 0 bases, J shed 8 bases, and the junction held 7 bases outside the gene matches. The CDR3 bases are TGCGCCAGCAGCTTGGGGACAGGAGGAATAGGCTACACCTTC. Protein: CASSLGTGGIGYTF.

The chain employs TRBV3-1 and TRBJ2-5; 13 bases match TRBD2. The CDR3 is made up of 15 amino acids. V lost 4 bases, J lost 6 bases, and 5 bases stayed unmatched. CDR1 is LGHDT, CDR2 YNNKEL, per germline (reference sequence). The CDR3 DNA follows: TGTGCCAGCAGCCCCCGACTAGCGGGGGGTCAGACCCAGTACTTC. It specifies CASSPRLAGGQTQYF.

This clonotype has only a few counts. This chain's CDR3 is CASSPGLHTEAFF. The CDR3, as DNA: TGTGCCAGCAGCCCTGGACTACACACTGAAGCTTTCTTT. The rearrangement links TRBV7-6 to TRBJ1-1, with D unclear. The CDR3 runs to 13 residues. Germline values: CDR1 SGHVS, CDR2 FNYEAQ. Deletions cut 5 bases from V and 3 bases from J, with 10 bases between.

This clonotype was found a few times. V is TRBV5-1 and J is TRBJ2-1; D not resolved. The germline V gene has CDR1 SGHRS and CDR2 YFSETQ. CDR3 size: 13 residues. V was trimmed by 0 bases and J by 7 bases, leaving 8 bases between them. CDR3 protein: CASSLDTLNEQFF. CDR3 DNA sequence: TGCGCCAGCAGCTTGGACACACTTAATGAGCAGTTCTTC.

V is TRBV7-7 and J is TRBJ2-7, with 8 bases that match TRBD1. This CDR3 has 13 amino acids. The V gene end was trimmed by 5 bases and the J gene end by 7 bases; junction bases not matched to a gene: 7. Germline V gene lookup returns CDR1 SSHAT and CDR2 FNYEAQ (reference sequence). The CDR3 here is CASSPDRVGEQYF. The CDR3 nucleotides are TGTGCCAGCAGCCCGGACAGGGTGGGGGAGCAGTACTTC.

The chain uses TRBV6-4 and TRBJ2-6; 9 positions match TRBD2. Trimming took 3 bases from V and 0 from J; bases not matched to a gene: 0. This CDR3 comprises 16 residues. Germline values: CDR1 MRHNA, CDR2 SNTAGT. CDR3 amino acids: CASSERGGSGANVLTF. CDR3 DNA: TGTGCCAGCAGTGAGCGGGGGGGCTCTGGGGCCAACGTCCTGACTTTC.

The rearrangement joins TRBV24-1 to TRBJ1-5; a weak D match, TRBD1 (5 bases). The CDR3 sequence is 16 residues long. Per the germline V gene, CDR1 is KGHDR and CDR2 is SFDVKD. V gave up 1 base and J gave up 5 bases, with 14 bases separating them. CDR3 protein: CATSDFLSKGYQPQHF. CDR3 bases: TGTGCCACCAGTGATTTTCTGAGTAAGGGGTATCAGCCCCAGCATTTT.

The chain uses TRBV5-1 and TRBJ2-3; TRBD2 might be the D (6 bases). The V gene lost 2 bases and the J gene lost 6 bases, with 13 bases spanning the gap. The CDR3 loop spans 14 amino acids. Germline V CDR1 and CDR2: SGHRS, YFSETQ. The DNA of the CDR3 is TGCGCCAGCAGCTTTGGCAGGGAGGCGGATACGCAGTATTTT. Protein sequence: CASSFGREADTQYF.

This clonotype was detected ten times or more. One end of the junction is discordant with germline, which a read error may explain. The chain is built from TRBV4-1 and TRBJ2-3; D is uncertain. CDR1 is MGHRA, CDR2 YSYEKL, per germline. The CDR3 spans 12 residues. As DNA, the CDR3 is TGCGCCAGCAGCCAAGAGCTCCACCTGATGCATTTT. Translation gives CASSQELHLMHF.

This clonotype was seen more than once but under ten times. The chain links TRBV15 to TRBJ1-2; D possibly corresponds to TRBD1 (5 bases). Germline CDR1 and CDR2: LNHNV and YYDKDF (reference sequence). CDR3 length: 14 residues. The ends were cut back, 0 bases at V and 8 bases at J, with 13 bases in the middle. The CDR3 loop is CATSRDRGGGGYTF. DNA for the CDR3: TGTGCCACCAGCAGAGATCGGGGCGGAGGGGGCTACACCTTC.

This clonotype was detected ten times or more. The genes are TRBV10-2 and TRBJ2-3; D not certain. Germline values: CDR1 WSHSY, CDR2 SAAADI. Trimming took off 8 bases at V and 3 bases at J, with 15 bases between the two ends. The CDR3 is 14 residues long. The CDR3 loop reads CASGSSYRTDTQYF. CDR3 bases: TGCGCCAGCGGCTCCTCCTATAGAACAGATACGCAGTATTTT.

The chain carries TRBV6-5 and TRBJ2-5; tentatively, D is TRBD2 (5 bases). V lost 6 bases to trimming and J lost 4 bases, with 15 bases between them. CDR1 is MNHEY, CDR2 SVGAGI, per germline. The CDR3 extends over 14 amino acids. The CDR3: CASREGWAGETQYF. The CDR3, as DNA: TGTGCCAGCAGAGAAGGCTGGGCGGGAGAGACCCAGTACTTC.

This clonotype was picked up many times. V usage is TRBV5-1 and J usage is TRBJ2-3; no reliable D call. Between the trimmed V and J ends, which lost 5 bases and 3 bases, there was a span of 10 bases. CDR3 length equals 13 residues. From germline, CDR1 is SGHRS and CDR2 YFSETQ. CDR3 in amino acids: CASSTPRTDTQYF. The CDR3 coding sequence is TGCGCCAGCAGTACCCCTAGGACAGATACGCAGTATTTT.

About this clonotype itself: This may be a read error, as it is one base from a much larger clone. This CDR3 is missing its conserved last phenylalanine or tryptophan, likely due to a read error. The chain has TRBV7-8 and TRBJ2-7, with TRBD1 identical over 7 bases. Germline V CDR1 and CDR2: SGHVS, FQNEAQ. V was pared by 8 bases and J by 2 bases, with 9 bases of the junction left unmatched. The CDR3 sequence is 14 residues long. The CDR3 reads CASQGDSATYEQYL. The CDR3 DNA is TGTGCCAGCCAGGGGGACAGCGCAACCTACGAGCAGTACTTA.

This chain joins TRBV7-9 and TRBJ2-5, with a weak D call TRBD2 (6 bases). Per the germline V gene, CDR1 is SEHNR and CDR2 is FQNEAQ (reference sequence). The V end was cut by 5 bases, the J end by 4 bases, with 11 bases between. There are 13 residues in the CDR3. CDR3 amino acids: CASSAGSGETQYF. DNA of the CDR3: TGTGCCAGCAGCGCGGGAAGTGGAGAGACCCAGTACTTC. Together with reference TRBV7-9 and TRBJ2-5, the CDR3 gives the full variable domain: DTGVSQNPRHKITKRGQNVTFRCDPISEHNRLYWYRQTLGQGPEFLTYFQNEAQLEKSRLLSDRFSAERPKGSFSTLEIQRTEQGDSAMYLCASSAGSGETQYFGPGTRLLVL.

This clonotype has ten or more counts. The chain recombines TRBV5-1 with TRBJ2-7; 7 nucleotides match TRBD1. CDR3 length: 12 residues. Germline lookup yields CDR1 SGHRS and CDR2 YFSETQ. V trimming: 4 bases; J trimming: 6 bases; junction bases outside the gene matches: 4. The CDR3 DNA is TGCGCCAGCAGCCGACAGGGTTTCGAGCAGTACTTC. Protein product: CASSRQGFEQYF.

This clonotype showed up many times. The rearrangement uses TRBV7-6 and TRBJ1-5; D gene uncertain. V was shortened by 2 bases and J by 5 bases, with 7 bases between the two germline ends. The CDR3 is 13 residues long. Germline loops: CDR1 SGHVS, CDR2 FNYEAQ. CDR3 loop: CASSLTAYQPQHF. CDR3 in DNA: TGTGCCAGCAGCTTAACAGCCTATCAGCCCCAGCATTTT.

In this sample, this clonotype turned up many times. The chain uses TRBV10-2 and TRBJ2-3; a possible D gene is TRBD2 (5 bases). V dropped 0 bases and J dropped 5 bases, with 12 bases sitting between them. The CDR3 runs 15 residues. The V gene's germline CDR1 is WSHSY and CDR2 SAAADI. The CDR3 coding sequence is TGCGCCAGCAGTGAGTCGTGGAAGCGGCAAGATACGCAGTATTTT. Its translation is CASSESWKRQDTQYF.

This clonotype came up many times. V usage is TRBV7-2 and J usage is TRBJ2-3, with TRBD1 matching 8 bases. The CDR3 spans 14 residues. Germline V gene data show CDR1 as SGHTA and CDR2 as FQGNSA. After removal of 6 bases from V and 1 base from J, the junction contained 3 bases not matched to a gene. The CDR3 region is CASRGQVGTDTQYF. CDR3 DNA: TGTGCCAGCAGGGGACAGGTGGGCACAGATACGCAGTATTTT. Variable domain in full (rest from reference TRBV7-2 and TRBJ2-3): GAGVSQSPSNKVTEKGKDVELRCDPISGHTALYWYRQSLGQGLEFLIYFQGNSAPDKSGLPSDRFSAERTGGSVSTLTIQRTQQEDSAVYLCASRGQVGTDTQYFGPGTRLTVL.

The rearrangement links TRBV18 to TRBJ2-3; TRBD2 is a possible D gene (5 bases). The V end lost 2 bases, the J end lost 1 base, and 7 bases lay between the germline ends. There are 14 residues in the CDR3. Germline CDR1 KGHSH, CDR2 LQKENI. CDR3 residues: CASSPSGGTDTQYF. DNA of the CDR3: TGTGCCAGCTCACCATCCGGGGGCACAGATACGCAGTATTTT.

This clonotype has more than one count but fewer than ten. This sequence joins TRBV4-2 and TRBJ1-1; TRBD1 matches at 8 bases. Germline V gene lookup returns CDR1 LGHNA and CDR2 YNFKEQ. The junction had 6 bases not matched to a gene; V was cut back by 5 bases and J by 4 bases. The CDR3 has 14 residues. The CDR3: CASSDRGAGTEAFF. The DNA for the CDR3 is TGTGCCAGCAGCGACAGGGGAGCCGGCACTGAAGCTTTCTTT.